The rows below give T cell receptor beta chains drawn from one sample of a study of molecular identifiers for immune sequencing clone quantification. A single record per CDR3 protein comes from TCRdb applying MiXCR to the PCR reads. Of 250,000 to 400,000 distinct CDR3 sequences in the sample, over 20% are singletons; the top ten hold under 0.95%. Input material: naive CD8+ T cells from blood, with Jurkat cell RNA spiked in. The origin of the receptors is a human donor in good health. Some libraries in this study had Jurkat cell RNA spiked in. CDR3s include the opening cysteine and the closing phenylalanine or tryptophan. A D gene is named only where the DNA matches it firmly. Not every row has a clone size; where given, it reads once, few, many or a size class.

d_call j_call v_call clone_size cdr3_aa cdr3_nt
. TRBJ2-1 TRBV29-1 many CSVEGSSSYNEQFF TGCAGCGTTGAAGGGAGCAGCTCCTACAATGAGCAGTTCTTC
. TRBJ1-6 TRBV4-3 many CASSQEGGYNSPLHF TGCGCCAGCAGCCAAGAGGGGGGATATAATTCACCCCTCCACTTT
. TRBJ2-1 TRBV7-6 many CASSRTGVSEQFF TGTGCCAGCAGCCGAACGGGCGTCTCTGAGCAGTTCTTC
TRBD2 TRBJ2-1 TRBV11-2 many CASSTLAGYNEQFF TGTGCCAGCAGCACGCTAGCGGGATACAATGAGCAGTTCTTC
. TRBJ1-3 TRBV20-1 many CSARDRHGNSGNTIYF TGCAGTGCTAGAGATAGGCACGGCAACTCTGGAAACACCATATATTTT
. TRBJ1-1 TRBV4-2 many CASSQGGLTEAFF TGTGCCAGCAGCCAAGGGGGGTTAACTGAAGCTTTCTTT
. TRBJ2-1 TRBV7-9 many CASSYSPSDEQFF TGTGCCAGCAGCTATTCCCCGTCCGATGAGCAGTTCTTC
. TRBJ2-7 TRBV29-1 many CSVVPGADEQYF TGCAGCGTTGTTCCGGGGGCTGATGAGCAGTACTTC
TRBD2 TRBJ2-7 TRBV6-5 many CASSYGAGGSYEQYF TGTGCCAGCAGTTACGGGGCGGGGGGCTCCTACGAGCAGTACTTC
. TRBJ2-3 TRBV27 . CASTPLGAGDTDTQYF TGTGCCAGCACCCCACTAGGGGCAGGAGACACAGATACGCAGTATTTT
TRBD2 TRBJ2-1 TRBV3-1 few CASSPTGGPTNEQFF TGTGCCAGCAGCCCCACGGGGGGGCCGACTAATGAGCAGTTCTTC
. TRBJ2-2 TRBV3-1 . CASSQGGWTELFFANTGELFF TGTGCCAGCAGCCAAGGGGGTTGGACGGAACTCTTTTTCGCGAACACCGGGGAGCTGTTTTTT
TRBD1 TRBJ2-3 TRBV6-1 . CACSLPTQTGGNTDTQYF TGTGCCTGCAGCCTACCCACTCAGACAGGGGGCAACACAGATACGCAGTATTTT
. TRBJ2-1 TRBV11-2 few CASSLDEAGPLEQFF TGTGCCAGCAGCTTAGATGAGGCAGGCCCGTTGGAGCAGTTCTTC
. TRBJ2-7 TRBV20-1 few CSARDWGGDEQYF TGCAGTGCTAGAGATTGGGGCGGGGACGAGCAGTACTTC
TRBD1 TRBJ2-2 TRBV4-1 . CASSQALGTGGIGTGELFF TGCGCCAGCAGCCAAGCTTTGGGGACAGGGGGTATAGGCACCGGGGAGCTGTTTTTT
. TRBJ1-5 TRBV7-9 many CASRLDDQPQHF TGTGCCAGCAGGTTGGACGATCAGCCCCAGCATTTT
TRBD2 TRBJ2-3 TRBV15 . CATSREGREVDTQYF TGTGCCACCAGCAGAGAAGGGCGGGAGGTAGATACGCAGTATTTT
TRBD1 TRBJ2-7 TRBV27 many CASRGTGAYEQYF TGTGCCAGCAGGGGGACAGGGGCCTACGAGCAGTACTTC
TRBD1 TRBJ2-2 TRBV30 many CAWSGQGARYTGELFF TGTGCCTGGAGTGGACAGGGGGCGCGGTACACCGGGGAGCTGTTTTTT
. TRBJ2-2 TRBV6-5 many CASTPAASPNTGELFF TGTGCCAGCACCCCCGCTGCATCACCGAACACCGGGGAGCTGTTTTTT
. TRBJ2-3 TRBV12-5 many CASGFGVHTDTQYF TGTGCTAGTGGTTTTGGGGTTCACACAGATACGCAGTATTTT
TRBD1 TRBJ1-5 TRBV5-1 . CASSHEAGQVGYSNQPQHF TGCGCCAGCTCACACGAGGCGGGACAGGTGGGTTATAGCAATCAGCCCCAGCATTTT
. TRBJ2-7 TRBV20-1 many CSARDRAVSADYEQYF TGCAGTGCTAGAGATCGGGCCGTGAGCGCGGACTACGAGCAGTACTTC
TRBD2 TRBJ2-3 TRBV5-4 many CASSWGLAGYSTDTQYF TGTGCCAGCAGCTGGGGACTAGCGGGGTATAGCACAGATACGCAGTATTTT
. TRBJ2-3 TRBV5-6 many CASSLGQLSTDTQYF TGTGCCAGCAGCCTCGGACAATTGTCCACAGATACGCAGTATTTT
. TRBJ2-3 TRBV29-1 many CSVERPLPDTQYF TGCAGCGTTGAAAGGCCTCTCCCAGATACGCAGTATTTT
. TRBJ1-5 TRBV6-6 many CASSYNGGSNQPQHF TGTGCCAGCAGTTACAACGGCGGTTCCAATCAGCCCCAGCATTTT
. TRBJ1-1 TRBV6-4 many CASSPPGDTEAFF TGTGCCAGCAGTCCCCCGGGGGACACTGAAGCTTTCTTT
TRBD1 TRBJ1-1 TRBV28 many CATEQGRLGTEAFF TGTGCCACCGAACAGGGGCGTCTAGGCACTGAAGCTTTCTTT
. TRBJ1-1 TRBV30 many CAWSVLPGATEAFF TGTGCCTGGAGTGTACTTCCGGGGGCCACTGAAGCTTTCTTT
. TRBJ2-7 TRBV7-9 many CASSTGTAPHEQYF TGTGCCAGCAGCACAGGAACAGCGCCCCACGAGCAGTACTTC
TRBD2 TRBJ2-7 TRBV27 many CASSLSGGSSYEQYF TGTGCCAGCAGTTTATCCGGCGGGAGCTCCTACGAGCAGTACTTC
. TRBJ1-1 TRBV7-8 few CASSSLGDTEGAYTEAFF TGTGCCAGCAGCTCCCTTGGGGACACAGAGGGCGCTTACACTGAAGCTTTCTTT
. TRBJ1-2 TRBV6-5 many CASGLSYGYTF TGTGCCAGCGGACTAAGTTATGGCTACACCTTC
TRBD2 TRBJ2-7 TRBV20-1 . CSATPSGGAWEQYF TGCAGTGCTACACCTAGCGGGGGGGCCTGGGAGCAGTACTTC
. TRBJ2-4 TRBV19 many CASMWGDIQYF TGTGCCAGTATGTGGGGGGACATTCAGTACTTC
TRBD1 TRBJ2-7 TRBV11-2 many CASSFPGTGFSDEQYF TGTGCCAGCAGCTTTCCCGGGACAGGGTTTAGCGACGAGCAGTACTTC
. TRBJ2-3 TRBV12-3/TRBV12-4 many CASSQQGTTDTQYF TGTGCCAGCAGTCAACAGGGTACCACAGATACGCAGTATTTT
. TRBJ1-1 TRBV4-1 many CASSQTTANTEAFF TGCGCCAGCAGCCAAACGACGGCGAACACTGAAGCTTTCTTT
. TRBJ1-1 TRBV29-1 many CSVADPRSNTEAFF TGCAGCGTTGCGGACCCGCGGTCAAACACTGAAGCTTTCTTT
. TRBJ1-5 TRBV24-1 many CATNTGTSNQPQHF TGTGCCACCAATACAGGGACCAGCAATCAGCCCCAGCATTTT
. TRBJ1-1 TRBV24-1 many CATSRVDRKNTEAFF TGTGCCACCAGCAGGGTCGACAGGAAGAACACTGAAGCTTTCTTT
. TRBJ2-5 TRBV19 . CASSSHLSGQETQYF TGTGCCAGTAGTAGCCATCTTAGCGGACAAGAGACCCAGTACTTC
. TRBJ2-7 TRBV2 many CASSEAVRYEQYF TGTGCCAGCAGTGAAGCGGTACGCTACGAGCAGTACTTC
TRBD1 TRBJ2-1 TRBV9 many CASSTSGTGVNEQFF TGTGCCAGCAGCACGTCCGGGACAGGGGTCAATGAGCAGTTCTTC
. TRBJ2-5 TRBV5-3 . CASSLLESRVGLEETQYF TGTGCCAGCAGCTTGTTGGAGAGCAGGGTGGGTTTGGAAGAGACCCAGTACTTC
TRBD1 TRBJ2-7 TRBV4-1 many CASSPTTGTGAYEQYF TGCGCCAGCAGCCCTACGACCGGGACAGGGGCCTACGAGCAGTACTTC
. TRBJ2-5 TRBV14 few CASSPPWTAVGETQYF TGTGCCAGCAGCCCACCGTGGACAGCGGTGGGAGAGACCCAGTACTTC
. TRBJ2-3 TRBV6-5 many CASSRPPDTQYF TGTGCCAGCAGCCGCCCACCAGATACGCAGTATTTT
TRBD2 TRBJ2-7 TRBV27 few CASSLFAGGSYEQYF TGTGCCAGCAGTTTATTTGCGGGAGGGTCCTACGAGCAGTACTTC
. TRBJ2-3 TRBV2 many CASSEIVDTQYF TGTGCCAGCAGTGAAATCGTGGATACGCAGTATTTT
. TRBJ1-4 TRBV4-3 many CASSQDLAGHEKLFF TGCGCCAGCAGCCAAGATTTGGCAGGGCATGAAAAACTGTTTTTT
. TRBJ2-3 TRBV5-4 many CASSLAGTEVDTQYF TGTGCCAGCAGCTTGGCCGGGACTGAAGTAGATACGCAGTATTTT
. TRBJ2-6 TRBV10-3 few CAISAAPSGANVLTF TGTGCCATCAGTGCAGCGCCTTCTGGGGCCAACGTCCTGACTTTC
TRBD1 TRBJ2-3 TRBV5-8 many CASSPHGQGPTDTQYF TGTGCCAGCAGCCCACATGGACAGGGGCCCACAGATACGCAGTATTTT